This record looks at one T cell receptor beta chain sequence and its context. Generated by immunoSEQ multiplex PCR, the TCRdb table keeps only in-frame clones and is missing some. The sample consists of 100,000 to 150,000 clones, 89% of them appearing once. These data belong to a study of cytomegalovirus exposure and HLA in healthy donors. This CDR3 has 12 amino acids. Between the trimmed V and J ends, which lost 4 bases and 4 bases, there was a span of 6 bases. CDR1 and CDR2 from the germline V gene are SEHNR and FQNEAQ (reference sequence). The V gene is TRBV7-9, the J gene TRBJ2-3, with D possibly TRBD1 on 6 matching bases. Material for sequencing was PBMCs. The TCR sequence derives from a woman aged 18-35 years in good health and CMV-seronegative. DNA of the CDR3: TGTGCCAGCAGCTGGGGGCCAGATACGCAGTATTTT. This translates into CASSWGPDTQYF.